This T cell receptor beta chain was sequenced for a study of identifying expanded T cells in peripheral blood. Findings and limits, study-wide: Approximately 1.1 clones differed between technical replicates, versus approximately 17 and 20 over time. Clone count variance between roughly 2-week samples rose with total template count.

The method was immunoSEQ multiplex PCR; TCRdb's version includes in-frame clones alone and lacks a portion of them. The profile covers approximately 120,000 clones, with 88% appearing a single time and 7.5% to 10% taken by the ten largest. About this clone: The antigen remains unidentified.

This CDR3 is built from 12 residues. In germline, CDR1 is SQVTM, CDR2 ANQGSEA. Trimming pared 6 bases from V and 1 base from J, leaving 9 bases between. Healthy donors had no documented immune events, such as infections, while sampled. The sequence was obtained from a person between 18 and 75 years old in good health. Sequencing was carried out using blood. The rearrangement links TRBV29-1 to TRBJ1-1, with D possibly matching TRBD1 (6 bases). The CDR3 nucleotides are TGCAGCGTGACAGGATCGAACACTGAAGCTTTCTTT. Translating it yields CSVTGSNTEAFF.